This T cell receptor (beta chain) was sequenced for a study of neurological immune-mediated disorders. This clonotype was counted at least ten times. Template-switch 5'RACE cDNA synthesis added a 10-nucleotide unique molecular identifier. TCRdb used MiXCR to reprocess the 5' RACE reads, holding one entry per CDR3 protein. The sample records approximately 74,000 distinct CDR3 sequences, 4% to 6% being singletons. The CDR3 is 15 residues long. Germline values: CDR1 MNHEY, CDR2 SMNVEV (reference sequence). Trimming cost V 7 bases and J 1 base; bases outside gene matches: 5. This clonotype was sampled from a man aged 18-30 years with multiple sclerosis. The chain employs TRBV27 and TRBJ2-2, with 8 bases aligning to TRBD1. Sequenced material: PBMCs. The CDR3 is CASIRDRGNTGELFF. The CDR3 DNA reads TGTGCCAGCATACGAGACAGGGGGAACACCGGGGAGCTGTTTTTT.